This T cell receptor beta chain was sequenced in a study of blood T cell repertoires in COVID-19. Study-level information: From the United States, Italy and Spain came samples of acute and convalescent COVID-19. T cells, B-cell-depleted T cells, or PBMCs supplied cDNA or gDNA.

The germline CDR1 and CDR2 sequences are SEHNR and FQNEAQ (reference sequence). Trimming left V 4 bases short and J 3 bases short, with 19 bases between. The CDR3 consists of 16 residues. Resolution of symptoms, clearance, or two negative PCRs was present in recovered Cohort 3 donors. The data were produced by immunoSEQ multiplex PCR, yet TCRdb's version contains in-frame clones alone and is incomplete. The sample shows some 100,000 clones, approximately 86% of them seen only once. The sequenced material came from PBMCs or T cells enriched from blood (not recorded which). The origin of this receptor is a woman in her forties or fifties who had recovered from COVID-19. The V call is TRBV7-9, the J call TRBJ2-7; perhaps TRBD1 as D (7 bases). The CDR3 loop reads CASSSDGRQGGYEQYF. DNA of the CDR3: TGTGCCAGCAGCTCCGATGGGCGGCAGGGGGGCTACGAGCAGTACTTC. Complete variable domain (other parts from reference TRBV7-9 and TRBJ2-7): DTGVSQNPRHKITKRGQNVTFRCDPISEHNRLYWYRQTLGQGPEFLTYFQNEAQLEKSRLLSDRFSAERPKGSFSTLEIQRTEQGDSAMYLCASSSDGRQGGYEQYFGPGTRLTVT.